This T cell receptor (beta chain) is from a study of T cell responses to AZD1222 COVID-19 vaccine. Study results and caveats: Clonal diversity was possibly underestimated; the donors were predominantly white British and more often female. Spike-specific TCR breadth and depth rose after two AZD1222 doses.

This CDR3 is 17 amino acids long. V dropped 4 bases and J dropped 0; count of bases not matched to a gene: 8. Germline values: CDR1 SQVTM, CDR2 ANQGSEA. Only in-frame clones appear in the TCRdb table, and some are missing; sequencing was by immunoSEQ multiplex PCR. The table shows 86,000 or so clones, with over 80% occurring only once. Turning to this clone: Its antigen is undetermined.

Samples with a second dose at about 4 or about 12 weeks were pooled together. The chain couples TRBV29-1 to TRBJ2-3; 12 nucleotides line up with TRBD2. This specimen was peripheral blood, taken 28 days after the second AZD1222 dose. The source of this sequence is an adult who received the AZD1222 COVID-19 vaccine. Written as DNA, the CDR3 is TGCAGCGTTGTGGGGGGACTAGCGGGTCTTAGCACAGATACGCAGTATTTT. Translated: CSVVGGLAGLSTDTQYF.